This T cell receptor beta chain was captured by sequencing in a study of cytomegalovirus exposure and HLA in healthy donors. Generated by immunoSEQ multiplex PCR, the TCRdb table keeps only in-frame clones and is missing some. The sample lists about 140,000 clones, roughly 81% occurring once. Study-wide findings and caveats: The finding came from a later analysis; first-cohort TCR clusters tended to co-occur in the 110 or so validation repertoires.

The CDR3 contains 14 residues. CDR1 and CDR2 (germline): LNHDA, SQIVND (reference sequence). The germline V and J ends were trimmed by 5 bases and 1 base, with 11 bases remaining between them. In regard to this clone: Its target is not known.

This rearrangement joins TRBV19 to TRBJ1-1; maybe TRBD1 (6 bases). The TCR sequence derives from a woman aged 30 to 39 in good health and CMV-seronegative. Sequenced input: PBMCs. For the CDR3, the DNA is TGTGCCAGTAGTTCAAGCAGGGGGAACACTGAAGCTTTCTTT. Translated, it gives CASSSSRGNTEAFF.